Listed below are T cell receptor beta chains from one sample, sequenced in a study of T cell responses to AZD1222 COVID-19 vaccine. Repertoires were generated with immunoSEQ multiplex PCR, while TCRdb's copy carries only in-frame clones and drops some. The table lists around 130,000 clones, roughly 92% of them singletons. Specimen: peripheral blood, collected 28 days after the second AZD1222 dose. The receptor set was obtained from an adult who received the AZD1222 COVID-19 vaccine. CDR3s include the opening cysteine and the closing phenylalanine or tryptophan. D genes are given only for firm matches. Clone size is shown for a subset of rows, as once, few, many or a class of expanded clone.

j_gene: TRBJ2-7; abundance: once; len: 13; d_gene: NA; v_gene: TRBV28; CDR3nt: TGTGCCAGCAGTCGTGACAGAACCTACGAGCAGTACTTC; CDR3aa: CASSRDRTYEQYF
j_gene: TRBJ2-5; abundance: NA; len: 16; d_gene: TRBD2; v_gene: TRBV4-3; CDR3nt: TGCGCCAGCAGCCAAGCCGGCGGGGGGGTCGGAGAGACCCAGTACTTC; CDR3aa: CASSQAGGGVGETQYF
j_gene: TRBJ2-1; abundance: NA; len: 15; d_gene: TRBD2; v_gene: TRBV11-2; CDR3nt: TGTGCCAGCAGCCCCCTAGCGGGAGCGAATAATGAGCAGTTCTTC; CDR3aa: CASSPLAGANNEQFF
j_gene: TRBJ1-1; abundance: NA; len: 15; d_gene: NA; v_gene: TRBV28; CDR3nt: TGTGCCAGCAGTCGCAGCGGGGGCGGGGGGACTGAAGCTTTCTTT; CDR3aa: CASSRSGGGGTEAFF
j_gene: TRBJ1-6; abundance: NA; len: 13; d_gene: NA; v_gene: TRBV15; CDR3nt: TGTGCCACCAGCCTGGGAAATAATTCACCCCTCCACTTT; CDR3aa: CATSLGNNSPLHF
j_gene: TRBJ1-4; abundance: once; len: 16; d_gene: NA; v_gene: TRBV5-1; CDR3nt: TGCGCCAGCAGCTTGGGCTTAGGGTTGGATAGTGAAAAACTGTTTTTT; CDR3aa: CASSLGLGLDSEKLFF
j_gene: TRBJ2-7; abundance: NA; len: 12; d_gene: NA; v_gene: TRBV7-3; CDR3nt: TGTGCCAGCAGCTTAAACGCAGGCGAGCAGTACTTC; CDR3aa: CASSLNAGEQYF
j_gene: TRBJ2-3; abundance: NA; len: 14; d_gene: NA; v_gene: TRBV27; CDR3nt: TGTGCCACGTCCGGGAGCTACAGCACAGATACGCAGTATTTT; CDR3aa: CATSGSYSTDTQYF
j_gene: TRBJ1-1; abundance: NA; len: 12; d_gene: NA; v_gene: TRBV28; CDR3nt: TGTGCCAGCAGTTTCGCGTCGGGAACCGCTTTCTTT; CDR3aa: CASSFASGTAFF
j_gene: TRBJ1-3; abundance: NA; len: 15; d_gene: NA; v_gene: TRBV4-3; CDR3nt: TGCGCCAGCAGCCAAGGATTGAGTTTTGGAAACACCATATATTTT; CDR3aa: CASSQGLSFGNTIYF
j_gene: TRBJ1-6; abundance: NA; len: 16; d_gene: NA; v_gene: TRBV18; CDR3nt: TGTGCCAGCTCACCACTTGCGGGGGCCAATAATTCACCCCTCCACTTT; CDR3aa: CASSPLAGANNSPLHF
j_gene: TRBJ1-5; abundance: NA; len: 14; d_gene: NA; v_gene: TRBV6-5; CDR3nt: TGTGCCAGCAGTTACTCCACAGGTAGTCAGCCCCAGCATTTT; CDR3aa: CASSYSTGSQPQHF
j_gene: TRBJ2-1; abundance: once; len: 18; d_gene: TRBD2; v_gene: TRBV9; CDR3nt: TGTGCCAGCAGCGTAGTAGCGGGAGGGAAACAATCCTACAATGAGCAGTTCTTC; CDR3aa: CASSVVAGGKQSYNEQFF
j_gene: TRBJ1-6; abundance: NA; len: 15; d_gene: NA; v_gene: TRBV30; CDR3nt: TGTGCCTTCGCAAACAGGGTCTCCTATAATTCACCCCTCCACTTT; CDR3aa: CAFANRVSYNSPLHF
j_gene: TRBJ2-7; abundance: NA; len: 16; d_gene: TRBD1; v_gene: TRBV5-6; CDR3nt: TGTGCCAGCAGCCGATTATTCTTGACAGGGGGATACGAGCAGTACTTC; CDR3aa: CASSRLFLTGGYEQYF
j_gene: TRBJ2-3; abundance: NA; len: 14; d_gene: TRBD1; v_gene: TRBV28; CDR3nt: TGTGCCAGCAGTTGGACAGGGAGCCCTAATACGCAGTATTTT; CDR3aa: CASSWTGSPNTQYF
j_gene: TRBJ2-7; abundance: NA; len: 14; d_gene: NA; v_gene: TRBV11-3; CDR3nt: TGTGCCAGCAGCTTCCGAGGGAACTCCTACGAGCAGTACTTC; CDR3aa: CASSFRGNSYEQYF
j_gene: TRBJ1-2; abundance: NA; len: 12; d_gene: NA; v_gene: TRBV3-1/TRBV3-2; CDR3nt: TGTGCCAGCAGCCTAGGACGATATGGCTACACCTTC; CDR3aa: CASSLGRYGYTF